Each of the 31 T cell receptor beta chains below was sequenced from the same sample in a study of blood T cell repertoires in COVID-19. Produced via immunoSEQ multiplex PCR; TCRdb's table is partial and in-frame only. The table records hundreds of thousands of clones, about four fifths of them present only once. The sequencing input was peripheral blood. The receptor set was obtained from a woman aged 45-59 years with acute or convalescent COVID-19.

The rearrangement uses TRBV24-1 and TRBJ1-2; 8 bases match TRBD1. CDR1 and CDR2 (germline): KGHDR, SFDVKD. The J segment lost 4 bases and the V segment lost 4 bases, leaving 4 bases of the junction unmatched. This CDR3 is 14 amino acids long. The DNA of the CDR3 is TGTGCCACCAGTGACCCCGGGACAGGCTATGGCTACACCTTC. Translating it yields CATSDPGTGYGYTF.

This clone was seen once. J is TRBJ2-2 and V is TRBV6-1, with 9 positions matching TRBD1. This CDR3 comprises 19 residues. The V gene's germline CDR1 is MNHNS and CDR2 SASEGT. V lost 3 bases to trimming and J lost 4 bases; unmatched junction nucleotides: 15. The CDR3, as DNA: TGTGCCAGCAGTGATTGGGGACAGGGATTAAGCCCGTCCACCGGGGAGCTGTTTTTT. As protein: CASSDWGQGLSPSTGELFF.

V usage is TRBV3-1 (or the pseudogene TRBV3-2) and J usage is TRBJ2-7; 10 bases agree with TRBD2. Germline V gene lookup returns CDR1 LGHDT and CDR2 YNNKEL (reference sequence). Trimming took 4 bases from V and 5 from J; bases not matched to a gene: 5. The CDR3 is 14 amino acids. CDR3 nucleotides: TGTGCCAGCAGCCCATCTAGCGGGAGTGACGAGCAGTACTTC. This encodes CASSPSSGSDEQYF.

This chain uses TRBV28 with TRBJ1-6, with 10 bases that match TRBD1. The CDR3 is 19 amino acids. In germline, CDR1 is MDHEN, CDR2 SYDVKM. The ends lost 6 bases at V and 0 bases at J; junction bases unmatched: 11. CDR3 coding DNA: TGTGCCAGCAGGCCCCCGGGACAGGGGCCCTTCTCCTATAATTCACCCCTCCACTTT. Encoded protein: CASRPPGQGPFSYNSPLHF.

V gene TRBV20-1 combines with J gene TRBJ2-7; 11 positions match TRBD1. This CDR3 comprises 15 residues. Trimming removed 3 bases from V and 1 base from J; junction bases left unmatched: 5. Per the germline V gene, CDR1 is DFQATT and CDR2 is SNEGSKA (reference sequence). In DNA, the CDR3 is TGCAGTGCTAGTCCCGGGACAGGGGGTTCCTACGAGCAGTACTTC. It yields the protein CSASPGTGGSYEQYF.

The rearrangement joins TRBV5-1 to TRBJ1-2; 9 nucleotides line up with TRBD1. The V gene end was trimmed by 3 bases and the J gene end by 4 bases; junction bases not matched to a gene: 4. CDR1 and CDR2 from the germline V gene are SGHRS and YFSETQ. This CDR3 has 14 residues. The CDR3: CASSSTGGSYGYTF. The CDR3 DNA reads TGCGCCAGCAGCTCCACAGGGGGCAGCTATGGCTACACCTTC.

V gene TRBV2 combines with J gene TRBJ2-3; a possible D gene is TRBD2 (7 bases). Germline-derived CDR1 and CDR2 are SNHLY and FYNNEI. This CDR3 contains 15 residues. V shed 10 bases and J shed 2 bases, with 19 bases lying between them. CDR3 bases: TGTGCCATCACAGCGGGGACATTTCTCACAGATACGCAGTATTTT. It encodes CAITAGTFLTDTQYF. Drawing the rest from reference TRBV2 and TRBJ2-3, the complete variable domain is EPEVTQTPSHQVTQMGQEVILRCVPISNHLYFYWYRQILGQKVEFLVSFYNNEISEKSEIFDDQFSVERPDGSNFTLKIRSTKLEDSAMYFCAITAGTFLTDTQYFGPGTRLTVL.

V and J are TRBV10-3 and TRBJ2-5; TRBD2 matches 9 bases. V lost 3 bases and J lost 1; bases outside the gene matches: 3. CDR3 length: 15 residues. Germline V gives CDR1 ENHRY, CDR2 SYGVKD. The CDR3 DNA follows: TGTGCCATCAGTGACGCGGGAGGGGTCCAAGAGACCCAGTACTTC. It codes for CAISDAGGVQETQYF.

V is TRBV5-6 and J is TRBJ2-7; possible D gene TRBD2, 6 bases. The germline V gene encodes CDR1 SGHDT and CDR2 YYEEEE. The CDR3 is 13 amino acids. The ends were cut back, 4 bases at V and 2 bases at J, with 10 bases in the middle. Written as DNA, the CDR3 is TGTGCCAGCAGCCGCGGAGGGCCCTACGAGCAGTACTTC. This translates into CASSRGGPYEQYF. Looking up the rest from reference TRBV5-6 and TRBJ2-7 gives the full variable domain: DAGVTQSPTHLIKTRGQQVTLRCSPKSGHDTVSWYQQALGQGPQFIFQYYEEEERQRGNFPDRFSGHQFPNYSSELNVNALLLGDSALYLCASSRGGPYEQYFGPGTRLTVT.

The V and J genes are TRBV6-5 and TRBJ2-3, with D perhaps matching TRBD1 (6 bases). The CDR3 covers 14 residues. Germline-derived CDR1 and CDR2 are MNHEY and SVGAGI. V lost 7 bases and J lost 11, with 22 bases in between. The CDR3 region has the DNA TGTGCCAGCAATCAGAAGGACTCCAGAGGGGGGCAGTATTTT. Amino acid sequence: CASNQKDSRGGQYF.

This clone was seen only a few times. The chain has TRBV6-5 and TRBJ2-2, with D possibly TRBD1 on 6 matching bases. The CDR3 contains 14 residues. Germline loops: CDR1 MNHEY, CDR2 SVGAGI. The V end was cut by 9 bases, the J end by 1 base, with 12 bases between. The CDR3 DNA sequence: TGTGCCAGTCAGGGGTCCTTGAACACCGGGGAGCTGTTTTTT. This sequence encodes CASQGSLNTGELFF.

The V and J genes are TRBV6-6 and TRBJ1-1, with TRBD1 matching 9 bases. CDR3 size: 16 residues. Germline-derived CDR1 and CDR2 are MNHNY and SVGAGI (reference sequence). J gave up 3 bases and V 2 bases, and 7 bases lay outside the gene matches. In nucleotides, the CDR3 is TGTGCCAGCAGTTACGGGACAGGGACCCGATACACTGAAGCTTTCTTT. This translates into CASSYGTGTRYTEAFF.

The rearrangement uses TRBV29-1 and TRBJ1-2; 11 bases line up with TRBD1. The CDR3 runs to 13 residues. Germline V gives CDR1 SQVTM, CDR2 ANQGSEA. The ends lost 7 bases at V and 2 bases at J; junction bases unmatched: 3. CDR3 sequence: CSGGQGANYGYTF. The CDR3 DNA is TGCAGCGGCGGACAGGGGGCCAACTATGGCTACACCTTC.

The chain links TRBV5-1 to TRBJ2-7; a possible D gene is TRBD1 (6 bases). Germline loops: CDR1 SGHRS, CDR2 YFSETQ. CDR3 length: 18 amino acids. V lost 2 bases and J lost 0, with 21 bases in between. In DNA, the CDR3 is TGCGCCAGCAGCTTCATTCCCATAGGGGGATCAAGCTCCTACGAGCAGTACTTC. It encodes CASSFIPIGGSSSYEQYF. Combining the CDR3 with reference TRBV5-1 and TRBJ2-7 gives the whole variable domain KAGVTQTPRYLIKTRGQQVTLSCSPISGHRSVSWYQQTPGQGLQFLFEYFSETQRNKGNFPGRFSGRQFSNSRSEMNVSTLELGDSALYLCASSFIPIGGSSSYEQYFGPGTRLTVT.

This chain uses TRBV27 with TRBJ1-1, with TRBD1 identical over 9 bases. J lost 3 bases, V lost 3 bases, and 5 bases had no gene match. The CDR3 contains 15 residues. Germline loops: CDR1 MNHEY, CDR2 SMNVEV (reference sequence). CDR3 sequence reads: CASSFGQGSYTEAFF. The CDR3 bases are TGTGCCAGCAGTTTTGGACAGGGGAGTTACACTGAAGCTTTCTTT.

The chain joins TRBV10-3 to TRBJ2-3; 8 nucleotides agree with TRBD2. CDR3 length: 15 amino acids. Germline-derived CDR1 and CDR2 are ENHRY and SYGVKD. V trimming: 11 bases; J trimming: 0 bases; junction bases outside the gene matches: 10. CDR3: CASSFSGTSTDTQYF. CDR3 bases: TGTGCCTCGTCCTTTAGCGGGACTAGCACAGATACGCAGTATTTT.

This clone was counted a few times. The rearrangement links TRBV21-1 to TRBJ2-3; the table's D call of TRBD2 was not tested on the DNA. TRBV21-1 is a documented pseudogene. The CDR3 runs 19 residues. The CDR3 is CASSKALLVSGRVPDTQYF. DNA for the CDR3: TGTGCCAGCAGCAAAGCGCTTTTGGTCAGCGGGAGGGTCCCAGATACGCAGTATTTT.

CDR3 region: CASSLQGNYYEQYF. In DNA, the CDR3 is TGTGCCAGCAGTCTACAGGGGAATTACTACGAGCAGTACTTC. The chain has TRBV27 and TRBJ2-7; 7 bases map to TRBD1. The CDR3 consists of 14 residues. V gave up 5 bases and J gave up 3 bases; unmatched junction bases: 7. Germline V gives CDR1 MNHEY, CDR2 SMNVEV (reference sequence).

The chain links TRBV5-1 to TRBJ2-5, with a weak D call TRBD2 (6 bases). The CDR3 covers 14 residues. The germline CDR1 and CDR2 sequences are SGHRS and YFSETQ. Trimming took off 5 bases at V and 5 bases at J, with 16 bases between the two ends. The CDR3 DNA is TGCGCCAGCAGGGTTGGAGGGGCTTGGGAGACCCAGTACTTC. Translated, it gives CASRVGGAWETQYF. Full variable domain (remainder filled in from reference TRBV5-1 and TRBJ2-5): KAGVTQTPRYLIKTRGQQVTLSCSPISGHRSVSWYQQTPGQGLQFLFEYFSETQRNKGNFPGRFSGRQFSNSRSEMNVSTLELGDSALYLCASRVGGAWETQYFGPGTRLLVL.

The gene calls are TRBV10-2 and TRBJ2-7, with D perhaps TRBD1 (6 bases). Germline values: CDR1 WSHSY, CDR2 SAAADI. With 5 bases removed from V and 3 bases from J, the gap between germline ends came to 17 bases. The CDR3 totals 15 residues. This chain's CDR3 is CASSQGGGTNYEQYF. In DNA form, the CDR3 reads TGCGCCAGCAGTCAAGGGGGTGGGACAAACTACGAGCAGTACTTC.

V is TRBV29-1 and J is TRBJ1-3, with 12 bases lining up with TRBD1. The CDR3 sequence is 13 residues long. Germline V gene lookup returns CDR1 SQVTM and CDR2 ANQGSEA. V shed 7 bases, J shed 7 bases, and the junction held 5 bases outside the gene matches. CDR3 protein: CSAGTGGVNTIYF. CDR3 bases: TGCAGCGCCGGGACAGGGGGCGTGAACACCATATATTTT.

The rearrangement joins TRBV24-1 to TRBJ2-5; the match to TRBD2 covers 10 bases. CDR3 length: 16 residues. Germline trimming cut 3 bases from V and 5 bases from J; bases unmatched to any gene: 8. The germline V gene has CDR1 KGHDR and CDR2 SFDVKD. The CDR3 nucleotides read TGTGCCACCAGTGATCCAAAAGCGGGAGGGTTGGAGACCCAGTACTTC. It encodes CATSDPKAGGLETQYF.

The J gene is TRBJ2-3, the V gene TRBV3-1 (or the pseudogene TRBV3-2), with 12 bases fitting TRBD2. The CDR3 contains 16 residues. J gave up 4 bases and V 5 bases, and 7 bases lay outside the gene matches. From germline, CDR1 is LGHDT and CDR2 YNNKEL (reference sequence). This chain's CDR3 is CASSTRLAGAADTQYF. In DNA form, the CDR3 reads TGTGCCAGCAGCACCCGACTAGCGGGAGCGGCAGATACGCAGTATTTT.

The gene calls are TRBV20-1 and TRBJ2-7, with a weak D call TRBD2 (6 bases). The CDR3 is 11 residues long. Germline CDR1 DFQATT, CDR2 SNEGSKA (reference sequence). CDR3 sequence (DNA): TGCAGCTGGGGCGGGACCTACGAGCAGTACTTC. It codes for CSWGGTYEQYF.

This chain connects TRBV29-1 to TRBJ2-1; 12 bases map to TRBD2. Germline CDR1 SQVTM, CDR2 ANQGSEA. V lost 6 bases to trimming and J lost 4 bases; unmatched junction nucleotides: 13. The CDR3 is 17 residues long. The CDR3 DNA reads TGCAGCGTCGTGGGGGGACCGACTAGCGGGAGTTACAATGAGCAGTTCTTC. It specifies CSVVGGPTSGSYNEQFF.

The rearrangement joins TRBV19 to TRBJ1-5; D possibly corresponds to TRBD1 (5 bases). Germline V gene lookup returns CDR1 LNHDA and CDR2 SQIVND (reference sequence). Trimming shortened V by 4 bases and J by 4 bases, and 23 bases separated the two germline ends. CDR3 size: 18 residues. Here the CDR3 reads CASSRAGGARGGNQPQHF. The CDR3 bases are TGTGCCAGTAGTAGGGCCGGAGGGGCCAGAGGAGGAAATCAGCCCCAGCATTTT.

The chain employs TRBV28 and TRBJ1-5, with TRBD1 matching over 9 bases. Germline lookup yields CDR1 MDHEN and CDR2 SYDVKM. The length of the CDR3 is 15 residues. The V segment lost 11 bases and the J segment 0 bases; nucleotides outside the gene matches: 8. The CDR3 protein is CAGQTGGYSNQPQHF. The CDR3 nucleotides read TGTGCCGGCCAGACAGGGGGGTATAGCAATCAGCCCCAGCATTTT.

The chain carries TRBV7-6 and TRBJ2-3; possibly TRBD2 for D (6 bases). The CDR3 spans 15 residues. V lost 5 bases and J lost 0, with 12 bases in between. Germline loops: CDR1 SGHVS, CDR2 FNYEAQ. The CDR3 nucleotides are TGTGCCAGCAGCCCGAGCGGGTCTAGCACAGATACGCAGTATTTT. Translating it yields CASSPSGSSTDTQYF.

The J gene is TRBJ2-7, the V gene TRBV18, with D maybe TRBD2 (6 bases). The V end was cut by 2 bases, the J end by 3 bases, with 17 bases between. Germline loops: CDR1 KGHSH, CDR2 LQKENI. The CDR3 is 16 residues long. CDR3 DNA sequence: TGTGCCAGCTCACCAGGAGGGGCCCAACTCCACTACGAGCAGTACTTC. This encodes CASSPGGAQLHYEQYF.

The chain has TRBV5-6 and TRBJ1-2; D is ambiguous. V lost 0 bases and J lost 5, with 11 bases in between. The CDR3 sequence is 14 residues long. The V gene's germline CDR1 is SGHDT and CDR2 YYEEEE. The CDR3 DNA reads as TGTGCCAGCAGCTTGGAGACTGGTCTATATGGCTACACCTTC. Residues: CASSLETGLYGYTF.

The CDR3 loop is CASKGQGKSGELFF. CDR3 DNA: TGTGCCAGCAAAGGACAGGGAAAATCCGGGGAGCTGTTTTTT. The chain employs TRBV2 and TRBJ2-2, with 8 bases lining up with TRBD1. V was pared by 7 bases and J by 6 bases, with 7 bases of the junction left unmatched. The CDR3 covers 14 residues. The germline V gene has CDR1 SNHLY and CDR2 FYNNEI.